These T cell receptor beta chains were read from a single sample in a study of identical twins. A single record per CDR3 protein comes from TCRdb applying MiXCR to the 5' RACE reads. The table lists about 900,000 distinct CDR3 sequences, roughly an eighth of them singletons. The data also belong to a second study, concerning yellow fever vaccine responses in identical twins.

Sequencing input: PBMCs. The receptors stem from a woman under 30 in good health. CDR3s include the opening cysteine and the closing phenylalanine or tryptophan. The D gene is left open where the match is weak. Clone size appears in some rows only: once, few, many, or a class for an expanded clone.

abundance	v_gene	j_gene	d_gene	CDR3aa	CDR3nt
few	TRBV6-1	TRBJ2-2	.	CASSPSPTNPYTGELFF	TGTGCCAGCAGTCCGTCTCCGACTAACCCCTACACCGGGGAGCTGTTTTTT
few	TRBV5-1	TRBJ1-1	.	CASSFNEDWGNTEAFF	TGCGCCAGCAGCTTTAATGAGGACTGGGGAAACACTGAAGCTTTCTTT
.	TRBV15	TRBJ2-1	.	CATSRDSGLDEQFF	TGTGCCACCAGCAGAGATTCGGGACTTGATGAGCAGTTCTTC
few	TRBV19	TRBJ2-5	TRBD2	CASTPRAGGLETQYF	TGTGCCAGTACCCCCCGGGCGGGGGGCCTTGAGACCCAGTACTTC
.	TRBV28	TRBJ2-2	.	CASSLSPHLNPDTNTGELFF	TGTGCCAGCAGTTTAAGTCCCCACTTGAATCCCGACACGAACACCGGGGAGCTGTTTTTT
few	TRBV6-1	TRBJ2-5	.	CASTPMGGLETQYF	TGTGCCAGCACTCCGATGGGGGGCTTGGAGACCCAGTACTTC
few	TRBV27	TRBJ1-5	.	CASSLREDIQPQHF	TGTGCCAGCAGTTTACGGGAGGACATCCAGCCCCAGCATTTT
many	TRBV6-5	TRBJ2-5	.	CASGQYQETQYF	TGTGCCAGCGGGCAATACCAAGAGACCCAGTACTTC
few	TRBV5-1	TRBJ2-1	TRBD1	CASSLGGTGDEQFF	TGCGCCAGCAGCTTGGGAGGGACAGGGGATGAGCAGTTCTTC
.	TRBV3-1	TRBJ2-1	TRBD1	CASCQDGVHRGNEQFF	TGTGCCAGCTGCCAAGATGGGGTGCACAGGGGCAATGAGCAGTTCTTC
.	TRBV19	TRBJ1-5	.	CASTFQVAQPQHF	TGTGCCAGTACCTTCCAGGTAGCCCAGCCCCAGCATTTT
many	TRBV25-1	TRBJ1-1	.	CASSDGGWAFF	TGTGCCAGCAGTGATGGGGGATGGGCTTTCTTT
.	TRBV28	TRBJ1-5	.	CASSRDTHSNQPQHF	TGTGCCAGCAGCCGGGACACCCATAGCAATCAGCCCCAGCATTTT
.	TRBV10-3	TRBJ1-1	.	CATQGRGAEAFF	TGTGCCACCCAAGGACGGGGAGCTGAAGCTTTCTTT
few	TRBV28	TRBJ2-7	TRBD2	CASSLLAGGIHEQYF	TGTGCCAGCAGTTTACTCGCGGGAGGGATACACGAGCAGTACTTC
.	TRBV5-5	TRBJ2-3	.	CASSDGIADTQYF	TGTGCCAGCAGCGACGGTATAGCGGATACGCAGTATTTT
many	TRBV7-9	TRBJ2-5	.	CASSLIRATRRETQYF	TGTGCCAGCAGCCTCATCCGGGCTACCAGAAGGGAGACCCAGTACTTC
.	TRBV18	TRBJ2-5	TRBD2	CASSPPGGRAISETQYF	TGTGCCAGCTCACCGCCTGGCGGGAGGGCCATTTCTGAGACCCAGTACTTC
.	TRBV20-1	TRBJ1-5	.	CSAKNSNQPQHF	TGCAGTGCCAAGAATAGCAATCAGCCCCAGCATTTT
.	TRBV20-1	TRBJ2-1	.	CSARDRENLRVYNEQFF	TGCAGTGCTAGAGATAGGGAGAACTTACGAGTTTACAATGAGCAGTTCTTC
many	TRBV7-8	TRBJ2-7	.	CASSSNVDSSSYEQYF	TGTGCCAGCAGCTCAAATGTAGATTCCTCCTCCTACGAGCAGTACTTC
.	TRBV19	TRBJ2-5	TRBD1	CASSPGTGFEETQYF	TGTGCCAGTAGTCCCGGGACAGGGTTTGAGGAGACCCAGTACTTC
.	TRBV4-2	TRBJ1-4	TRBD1	CASSHPTFPYRGRGEKLFF	TGTGCCAGCAGCCACCCCACCTTTCCTTACAGGGGGCGCGGTGAAAAACTGTTTTTT
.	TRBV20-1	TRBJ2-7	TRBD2	CSARGSEREAYEQYF	TGCAGTGCTAGGGGCTCCGAGCGGGAGGCCTACGAGCAGTACTTC
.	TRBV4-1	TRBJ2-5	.	CASSLMAGYAGETQYF	TGCGCCAGCAGTCTTATGGCAGGCTACGCGGGAGAGACCCAGTACTTC
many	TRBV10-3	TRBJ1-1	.	CAIAGAPNTEAFF	TGTGCCATCGCGGGAGCCCCGAACACTGAAGCTTTCTTT
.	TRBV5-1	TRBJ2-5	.	CASTSFGVLRETQYF	TGCGCCAGCACCTCGTTCGGGGTTCTACGGGAGACCCAGTACTTC
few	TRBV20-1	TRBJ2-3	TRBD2	CSAAGTGGGAGTDTQYF	TGCAGTGCTGCCGGGACTGGCGGGGGGGCAGGTACAGATACGCAGTATTTT
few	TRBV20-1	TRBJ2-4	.	CSAHWRAKNIQYF	TGCAGCGCTCACTGGAGGGCCAAAAACATTCAGTACTTC
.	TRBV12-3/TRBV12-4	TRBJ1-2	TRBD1	CASSFWDSAQRGYTF	TGTGCCAGCAGTTTTTGGGACAGCGCCCAGAGGGGCTACACCTTC
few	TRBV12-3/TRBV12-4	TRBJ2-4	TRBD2	CASNPAGGLAKNIQYF	TGTGCCAGCAACCCCGCGGGGGGGCTCGCCAAAAACATTCAGTACTTC
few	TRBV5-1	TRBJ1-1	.	CASSLKLGGTEAFF	TGCGCCAGCAGCTTGAAGTTGGGGGGGACTGAAGCTTTCTTT
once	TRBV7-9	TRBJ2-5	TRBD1	CASSSQTGKETQYF	TGTGCCAGCAGCTCACAGACAGGGAAGGAGACCCAGTACTTC
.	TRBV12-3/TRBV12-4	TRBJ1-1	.	CASRSGGPNTEAFF	TGTGCCAGCAGATCGGGGGGCCCGAACACTGAAGCTTTCTTT
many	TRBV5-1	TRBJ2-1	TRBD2	CASNGAGGLYNEQFF	TGCGCCAGCAACGGTGCGGGAGGATTATACAATGAGCAGTTCTTC
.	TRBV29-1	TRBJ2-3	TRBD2	CSVERGAGALTF	TGCAGCGTTGAACGGGGAGCGGGAGCCCTCACCTTT
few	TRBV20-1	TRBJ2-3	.	CSARGTVSTDTQYF	TGCAGTGCCCGGGGGACGGTTAGCACAGATACGCAGTATTTT
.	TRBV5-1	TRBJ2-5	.	CASSLGLTEQETQYF	TGCGCCAGCAGCTTGGGTTTGACAGAGCAAGAGACCCAGTACTTC
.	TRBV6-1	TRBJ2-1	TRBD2	CASSPSLAAQREQFF	TGTGCCAGCAGTCCGTCACTAGCGGCCCAGAGGGAGCAGTTCTTC
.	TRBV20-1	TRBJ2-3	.	CSARDPGDITDTQYF	TGCAGTGCTAGAGATCCTGGGGACATCACAGATACGCAGTATTTT
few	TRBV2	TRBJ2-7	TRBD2	CASSEAVSGANYEQYF	TGTGCCAGCAGTGAAGCTGTAAGCGGGGCGAACTACGAGCAGTACTTC
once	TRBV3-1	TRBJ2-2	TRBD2	CASSHLWGAGGFPGELFF	TGTGCCAGCAGTCACCTTTGGGGAGCGGGAGGTTTTCCCGGGGAGCTGTTTTTT
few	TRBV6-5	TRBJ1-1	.	CASSSGTRAFF	TGTGCCAGCAGTTCCGGGACGAGGGCTTTCTTT
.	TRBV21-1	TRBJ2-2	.	CASSSRGVPGELFF	TGTGCCAGCAGCAGTCGGGGGGTTCCCGGGGAGCTGTTTTTT
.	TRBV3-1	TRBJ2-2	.	CASSQLSGNTGELFF	TGTGCCAGCAGCCAACTTTCCGGAAACACCGGGGAGCTGTTTTTT